The next 7 T cell receptor beta chains were all read from a single sample in a study of T cell responses to AZD1222 COVID-19 vaccine. Measured with immunoSEQ multiplex PCR; TCRdb has only the in-frame clones, and not every one. The repertoire holds about 150,000 clones, with roughly 90% as singletons. Sequences were derived from peripheral blood, sampled on day 0 of AZD1222 vaccination. These receptors were collected from an adult in good health.

This clone appeared a single time. The chain uses TRBV7-9 and TRBJ2-3; 12 bases are a match to TRBD2. J lost 6 bases, V lost 8 bases, and 6 bases had no gene match. The CDR3 runs 14 residues. The germline V gene encodes CDR1 SEHNR and CDR2 FQNEAQ (reference sequence). The CDR3 DNA reads TGTGCCAGCCCCGGACTAGCGGGATTCGATACGCAGTATTTT. Its translation is CASPGLAGFDTQYF.

The rearrangement links TRBV18 to TRBJ1-3, with D uncertain. Between the trimmed V and J ends, which lost 3 bases and 0 bases, there was a span of 12 bases. CDR3 length: 16 residues. The germline gives CDR1 KGHSH, CDR2 LQKENI. CDR3 sequence (DNA): TGTGCCAGCTCACCTGCAGCCCTGAGCTCTGGAAACACCATATATTTT. Residues: CASSPAALSSGNTIYF.

The V call is TRBV4-1, the J call TRBJ1-3; no reliable D call. The germline CDR1 and CDR2 sequences are MGHRA and YSYEKL. Between the trimmed V and J ends, which lost 0 bases and 0 bases, there was a span of 6 bases. The CDR3 runs to 15 residues. CDR3 DNA: TGCGCCAGCAGCCAAGATAAACGCTCTGGAAACACCATATATTTT. It translates to CASSQDKRSGNTIYF.

J is TRBJ2-3 and V is TRBV4-1; 9 nucleotides align to TRBD2. Trimming at V came to 4 bases and at J to 0 bases, leaving 8 bases not matched to a gene. The CDR3 has 17 residues. Germline V gives CDR1 MGHRA, CDR2 YSYEKL. CDR3 protein: CASSPTGSGGSTDTQYF. CDR3 bases: TGCGCCAGCAGCCCTACAGGAAGCGGGGGGAGCACAGATACGCAGTATTTT.

This rearrangement joins TRBV28 to TRBJ1-5; D remains ambiguous. Germline lookup yields CDR1 MDHEN and CDR2 SYDVKM. This CDR3 region has 13 residues. The CDR3 region is CGSGKEVGWPQHF. CDR3 in DNA: TGTGGGTCGGGGAAAGAGGTTGGGTGGCCCCAGCATTTT.

The gene calls are TRBV4-3 and TRBJ1-2; the D is unclear. CDR3 size: 14 residues. Germline V gene data show CDR1 as LGHNA and CDR2 as YSLEER. Trimming took 0 bases from V and 7 from J, leaving 12 bases between them. The CDR3 loop is CASSQDGTGGGYTF. The CDR3 nucleotides read TGCGCCAGCAGCCAAGACGGCACCGGCGGTGGCTACACCTTC.

The J gene is TRBJ1-6, the V gene TRBV5-1; no firm D call. In germline, CDR1 is SGHRS, CDR2 YFSETQ. This CDR3 is built from 16 residues. V was cut by 0 bases and J by 0 bases, with 7 bases left in between. CDR3: CASSLGPSSYNSPLHF. The CDR3 DNA sequence: TGCGCCAGCAGCTTGGGACCGAGCTCCTATAATTCACCCCTCCACTTT.